This T cell receptor (beta chain) was observed in a study of blood T cell repertoires in COVID-19. Study background: The samples span acute and convalescent COVID-19 from the United States, Italy and Spain.

Sequencing was performed with immunoSEQ multiplex PCR; in TCRdb, only in-frame clones are kept and a portion is missing. The data contain about 430,000 clones, roughly 90% of them singletons. The CDR3 sequence is 14 residues long. The V end lost 5 bases, the J end lost 7 bases, and 12 bases lay between the germline ends. Per germline, CDR1 MGHDK and CDR2 SYGVNS. Participant reports of clinical history set cohort assignment. The chain combines TRBV25-1 with TRBJ1-6; the D gene is possibly TRBD1 (6 bases). The specimen was PBMCs or T cells enriched from blood (not recorded which). The receptor comes from a woman younger than 30 who had been exposed to COVID-19. The DNA of the CDR3 is TGTGCCAGCAGTCAGGGGTACAAAAATTCACCCCTCCACTTT. Translated, it gives CASSQGYKNSPLHF.